At least ten counts were recorded for the clone carrying this TCR beta chain. What it binds is unknown. The data are from a study of T-cell reconstitution after alpha-beta-depleted transplantation in children. Broader study findings: Several hundred expanded graft clones reportedly gave rise to the alpha-beta T cells present about two months after transplant. It was newly produced T cells that mostly accounted for T-cell counts and diversity one year after transplant.

Preparation of the TCRbeta library was carried out with unique molecular identifiers. TCRdb fed the PCR reads into MiXCR, producing one record per CDR3 protein. The sample contains 190,000 or so distinct CDR3 sequences, roughly 6.3% of which appear only once. The CDR3 consists of 12 residues. Germline V gene sequence: CDR1 MDHEN, CDR2 SYDVKM. V lost 0 bases, J lost 6 bases, and 4 bases lay in between. The V gene is TRBV28, the J gene TRBJ2-3; no firm D call. The specimen was PBMCs, collected before TCRalphabeta/CD19-depleted stem cell transplant. The origin of this receptor is a girl less than two years old with combined immunodeficiency, due to receive a stem cell transplant. The CDR3 DNA reads TGTGCCAGCAGTTTATGGACGGATACGCAGTATTTT. Translating it yields CASSLWTDTQYF. The full variable domain, in which reference TRBV28 and TRBJ2-3 provide the parts outside the CDR3, is DVKVTQSSRYLVKRTGEKVFLECVQDMDHENMFWYRQDPGLGLRLIYFSYDVKMKEKGDIPEGYSVSREKKERFSLILESASTNQTSMYLCASSLWTDTQYFGPGTRLTVL.